The 31 T cell receptor beta chains presented below share a single source sample, sequenced in a study of shared clonotypes between healthy human individuals. Sequencing used immunoSEQ multiplex PCR; TCRdb keeps in-frame clones, though not all of them. The sample shows fewer than 2.5 million clones, under 95% of them seen only once. The sequenced sample consisted of naive CD4+ T cells from PBMCs. Subset specified: CD45RA+ positively selected. These receptors originate from a man aged 18 to 30 in good health. Some clones in this sample may be carry-over from other donors' samples.

This sequence joins TRBV28 and TRBJ2-6, with D tentatively TRBD2 (6 bases). The CDR3 covers 14 residues. In germline, CDR1 is MDHEN, CDR2 SYDVKM. With 7 bases removed from V and 3 bases from J, the gap between germline ends came to 10 bases. The CDR3 here is CASKTGGGANVLTF. CDR3 nucleotide sequence: TGTGCCAGCAAGACCGGGGGTGGGGCCAACGTCCTGACTTTC.

This chain connects TRBV6-1 to TRBJ2-7; D ambiguous. The CDR3 length is 14 residues. V lost 2 bases to trimming and J lost 2 bases, with 10 bases between them. Looked up from germline, CDR1 is MNHNS and CDR2 is SASEGT. CDR3 sequence: CASSEIRQAYEQYF. The CDR3 DNA reads as TGTGCCAGCAGTGAAATCAGGCAAGCCTACGAGCAGTACTTC.

V usage is TRBV5-1 and J usage is TRBJ1-2; D uncertain. The CDR3 is made up of 15 amino acids. Between the trimmed V and J ends, which lost 0 bases and 2 bases, there was a span of 11 bases. Germline V gene lookup returns CDR1 SGHRS and CDR2 YFSETQ. The CDR3 sequence: CASSLEAGANYGYTF. The CDR3 DNA reads TGCGCCAGCAGCTTGGAGGCAGGCGCCAACTATGGCTACACCTTC.

CDR3 residues: CASSLVRAGQGKNIQYF. The CDR3 DNA follows: TGTGCCAGCAGCTTAGTCCGGGCAGGACAGGGAAAAAACATTCAGTACTTC. The chain is built from TRBV11-2 and TRBJ2-4; 8 bases are shared with TRBD1. The CDR3 extends over 17 amino acids. V lost 1 base, J lost 4 bases, and 9 bases stayed unmatched. Germline V gives CDR1 SGHAT, CDR2 FQNNGV.

The V call is TRBV7-9, the J call TRBJ2-5; maybe TRBD2 (6 bases). Germline values: CDR1 SEHNR, CDR2 FQNEAQ (reference sequence). The CDR3 loop spans 14 amino acids. Trimming removed 1 base at V and 5 bases at J, with 11 bases between. The CDR3 sequence: CASSLGGGTETQYF. Written as DNA, the CDR3 is TGTGCCAGCAGCTTAGGGGGCGGGACGGAGACCCAGTACTTC.

A few counts support this clone. V usage is TRBV10-1 and J usage is TRBJ1-1; D remains unclear. V lost 7 bases to trimming and J lost 5 bases, with 11 bases between them. The CDR3 is made up of 12 amino acids. Germline V CDR1 and CDR2: WNHNN, SYGVQD (reference sequence). The CDR3, as DNA: TGCGCCAGCATGGTCAGATTGACTGAAGCTTTCTTT. Its protein product is CASMVRLTEAFF.

V and J are TRBV10-3 and TRBJ2-1, with 8 nucleotides matching TRBD2. The V gene's germline CDR1 is ENHRY and CDR2 SYGVKD. V was clipped by 6 bases and J by 2 bases; unmatched bases: 6. This CDR3 contains 15 residues. The DNA of the CDR3 is TGTGCCATCAGCGGGGGGGACGGCACCTACAATGAGCAGTTCTTC. Translating gives CAISGGDGTYNEQFF.

The V call is TRBV5-1, the J call TRBJ2-3, with a tentative D call TRBD2 (6 bases). Trimming cost V 1 base and J 0 bases, with 9 bases left between them. This CDR3 region has 15 residues. The V gene's germline CDR1 is SGHRS and CDR2 YFSETQ. CDR3: CASSLYAGSTDTQYF. The CDR3 coding sequence is TGCGCCAGCAGCTTGTACGCGGGGAGCACAGATACGCAGTATTTT. The full variable domain, with the rest looked up from reference TRBV5-1 and TRBJ2-3, is KAGVTQTPRYLIKTRGQQVTLSCSPISGHRSVSWYQQTPGQGLQFLFEYFSETQRNKGNFPGRFSGRQFSNSRSEMNVSTLELGDSALYLCASSLYAGSTDTQYFGPGTRLTVL.

Concerning this clone itself: At one boundary the junction diverges from the germline segment, which might be a read error. The rearrangement uses TRBV11-3 and TRBJ2-2; no clear D gene. CDR3 size: 12 residues. Germline V gene data show CDR1 as SGHNT and CDR2 as YENEEA. CDR3 loop: CASSKNPGELFF. CDR3 bases: TGTGCCAGCTCCAAGAACCCCGGGGAGCTGTTTTTT. Supplemented by reference TRBV11-3 and TRBJ2-2, the full variable domain reads EAGVVQSPRYKIIEKKQPVAFWCNPISGHNTLYWYLQNLGQGPELLIRYENEEAVDDSQLPKDRFSAERLKGVDSTLKIQPAELGDSAVYLCASSKNPGELFFGEGSRLTVL.

The chain recombines TRBV27 with TRBJ1-1; D is uncertain. V was clipped by 5 bases and J by 5 bases, with 15 bases between them. The CDR3 sequence is 14 residues long. The germline V gene encodes CDR1 MNHEY and CDR2 SMNVEV (reference sequence). The CDR3 here is CASSPGLGRTEAFF. The CDR3 nucleotides read TGTGCCAGCAGTCCCGGGTTGGGGAGGACTGAAGCTTTCTTT.

This rearrangement joins TRBV29-1 to TRBJ2-3, with 7 bases identical to TRBD2. The germline gives CDR1 SQVTM, CDR2 ANQGSEA. This CDR3 contains 13 residues. V shed 5 bases, J shed 5 bases, and the junction held 7 bases outside the gene matches. The CDR3 here is CSVPRASGDTQYF. The CDR3 DNA sequence: TGCAGCGTTCCCCGAGCTAGCGGAGATACGCAGTATTTT.

In the case of this clone: The same CDR3 also results from other DNA sequences found in this sample. The genes are TRBV27 and TRBJ2-5; TRBD1 or TRBD2 may be the D gene (5 bases each). Germline V gene sequence: CDR1 MNHEY, CDR2 SMNVEV (reference sequence). This CDR3 has 14 residues. V gave up 5 bases and J gave up 1 base, with 11 bases separating them. The chain's CDR3 is CASSRGRFQETQYF. CDR3 bases: TGTGCCAGCAGTCGGGGACGGTTCCAAGAGACCCAGTACTTC.

This chain connects TRBV4-2 to TRBJ2-5; unclear D gene. The CDR3 spans 13 residues. Germline values: CDR1 LGHNA, CDR2 YNFKEQ. Between the trimmed V and J ends, which lost 1 base and 1 base, there was a span of 4 bases. CDR3 bases: TGTGCCAGCAGCCAAGGGGCCCAAGAGACCCAGTACTTC. It yields the protein CASSQGAQETQYF.

Concerning this clone: Distinct nucleotide sequences in the sample also encode this CDR3. The rearrangement joins TRBV28 to TRBJ2-6; D not resolved. In germline, CDR1 is MDHEN, CDR2 SYDVKM. CDR3 length: 15 amino acids. The V end was cut by 5 bases, the J end by 4 bases, with 12 bases between. Here the CDR3 reads CASSPGFSGANVLTF. CDR3 DNA: TGTGCCAGCAGTCCGGGTTTCTCCGGGGCCAACGTCCTGACTTTC.

The chain combines TRBV5-8 with TRBJ2-5; 13 bases agree with TRBD2. CDR1 and CDR2 (germline): SGHTS, YDEGEE. CDR3 length: 16 residues. Losses at the gene ends were 3 bases for V and 3 bases for J; bases not matched to a gene: 5. The chain's CDR3 is CASSYGLAGAEETQYF. The DNA for the CDR3 is TGTGCCAGCAGCTACGGACTAGCGGGAGCGGAAGAGACCCAGTACTTC.

This rearrangement joins TRBV30 to TRBJ1-3; maybe TRBD1 (5 bases). Germline-derived CDR1 and CDR2 are GTSNPN and SVGIG (reference sequence). The CDR3 loop spans 13 amino acids. The V end was cut by 0 bases, the J end by 2 bases, with 5 bases between. This CDR3 is CAWSVGAGNTIYF. The CDR3, as DNA: TGTGCCTGGAGTGTAGGGGCTGGAAACACCATATATTTT.

Concerning this clone: The sample holds other DNA sequences that translate to the same CDR3. This chain connects TRBV5-1 to TRBJ2-3; D perhaps matches TRBD1 (6 bases). CDR3 length: 14 amino acids. The V end was cut by 4 bases, the J end by 5 bases, with 14 bases between. The germline V gene has CDR1 SGHRS and CDR2 YFSETQ. The CDR3 DNA reads as TGCGCCAGCAGCCCCGAAGGGGGTGGAGATACGCAGTATTTT. Its translation is CASSPEGGGDTQYF.

The chain has TRBV13 and TRBJ2-7, with D possibly matching TRBD2 (5 bases). V was cut by 2 bases and J by 0 bases, with 11 bases left in between. The CDR3 consists of 15 residues. Germline values: CDR1 PRHDT, CDR2 FYEKMQ (reference sequence). CDR3 nucleotide sequence: TGTGCCAGCAGCTTACCGGGGATCGACTCCTACGAGCAGTACTTC. It is translated as CASSLPGIDSYEQYF.

V gene TRBV2 combines with J gene TRBJ1-4; TRBD1 matches at 9 bases. J was trimmed by 4 bases and V by 4 bases; bases with no gene match: 4. This CDR3 has 15 residues. Germline CDR1 SNHLY, CDR2 FYNNEI. In DNA, the CDR3 is TGTGCCAGCAGTGTAGGGACAGGGCTTAATGAAAAACTGTTTTTT. As protein: CASSVGTGLNEKLFF.

Note on this clone: The sample holds other DNA sequences that translate to the same CDR3. The chain carries TRBV7-9 and TRBJ1-2; D not resolved. CDR3 length: 12 residues. Germline CDR1 SEHNR, CDR2 FQNEAQ (reference sequence). Trimming cost V 2 bases and J 8 bases, with 9 bases left between them. CDR3 nucleotides: TGTGCCAGCAGCTTATCTACGGGGGGCTACACCTTC. This gives the protein CASSLSTGGYTF.

The rearrangement joins TRBV7-3 to TRBJ2-1, with TRBD2 identical over 13 bases. V was pared by 5 bases and J by 9 bases, with 7 bases of the junction left unmatched. Germline values: CDR1 SGHTA, CDR2 FQGTGA. This CDR3 spans 15 amino acids. The DNA for the CDR3 is TGTGCCAGCAGCGCAGGGACTAGCGGGAAGGGTGAGCAGTTCTTC. Translated, it gives CASSAGTSGKGEQFF. Full variable domain (outside the CDR3, taken from reference TRBV7-3 and TRBJ2-1): GAGVSQTPSNKVTEKGKYVELRCDPISGHTALYWYRQSLGQGPEFLIYFQGTGAADDSGLPNDRFFAVRPEGSVSTLKIQRTERGDSAVYLCASSAGTSGKGEQFFGPGTRLTVL.

This rearrangement joins TRBV7-8 to TRBJ2-6, with TRBD2 identical over 10 bases. CDR1 is SGHVS and CDR2 is FQNEAQ in the germline V gene. The length of the CDR3 is 21 residues. V gave up 3 bases and J gave up 2 bases; unmatched junction bases: 16. This CDR3 reads CASSFGGLLAGKFPGANVLTF. As DNA, the CDR3 is TGTGCCAGCAGCTTTGGAGGGTTACTAGCGGGAAAATTTCCTGGGGCCAACGTCCTGACTTTC. The full variable domain, in which reference TRBV7-8 and TRBJ2-6 provide the parts outside the CDR3, is GAGVSQSPRYKVAKRGQDVALRCDPISGHVSLFWYQQALGQGPEFLTYFQNEAQLDKSGLPSDRFFAERPEGSVSTLKIQRTQQEDSAVYLCASSFGGLLAGKFPGANVLTFGAGSRLTVL.

The chain links TRBV21-1 to TRBJ1-1. TRBV21-1 has pseudogene status. CDR3 size: 15 residues. This CDR3 reads CASSMQTGSRAEAFF. The CDR3, as DNA: TGTGCCAGCAGCATGCAGACCGGGTCCCGCGCTGAAGCTTTCTTT.

This clone was seen just once. The chain has TRBV11-3 and TRBJ2-7; TRBD1 agrees at 7 bases. Losses at the gene ends were 4 bases for V and 3 bases for J; bases not matched to a gene: 3. CDR1 is SGHNT and CDR2 is YENEEA in the germline V gene. The length of the CDR3 is 13 residues. As DNA, the CDR3 is TGTGCCAGCAGCTCGGGACAGTTCTACGAGCAGTACTTC. Amino acid sequence: CASSSGQFYEQYF.

The CDR3 region has the DNA TGTGCCAGCGAAACCGGGACACCAACTAACTATGGCTACACCTTC. Translation: CASETGTPTNYGYTF. The chain is built from TRBV5-8 and TRBJ1-2; D may be TRBD1 (6 bases). CDR3 length: 15 residues. The V gene's germline CDR1 is SGHTS and CDR2 YDEGEE. V was trimmed by 7 bases and J by 0 bases, leaving 16 bases between them.

As DNA, the CDR3 is TGTGCCAGCAGTTACTCGGGAATTAACACCGGGGAGCTGTTTTTT. Its translation: CASSYSGINTGELFF. The V gene is TRBV6-5, the J gene TRBJ2-2; D not certain. Germline V lookup: CDR1 MNHEY, CDR2 SVGAGI. There are 15 residues in the CDR3. V lost 0 bases and J 2 bases, leaving 7 bases between the germline ends.

The chain employs TRBV10-3 and TRBJ1-5, with 9 bases matching TRBD1. Losses at the gene ends were 1 base for V and 5 bases for J; bases not matched to a gene: 6. CDR1 is ENHRY and CDR2 is SYGVKD in the germline V gene. The CDR3 is 16 residues long. The CDR3 loop is CAISEFGTGFDQPQHF. DNA of the CDR3: TGTGCCATCAGTGAGTTTGGGACAGGGTTCGATCAGCCCCAGCATTTT.

The chain joins TRBV19 to TRBJ2-2; D perhaps matches TRBD2 (6 bases). From germline, CDR1 is LNHDA and CDR2 SQIVND (reference sequence). The length of the CDR3 is 15 residues. Trimming removed 5 bases from V and 4 bases from J, with 14 bases in between. The CDR3 here is CASSSVRGATGELFF. In DNA form, the CDR3 reads TGTGCCAGTAGTTCCGTCCGCGGGGCCACCGGGGAGCTGTTTTTT. Full variable domain (missing parts from reference TRBV19 and TRBJ2-2): DGGITQSPKYLFRKEGQNVTLSCEQNLNHDAMYWYRQDPGQGLRLIYYSQIVNDFQKGDIAEGYSVSREKKESFPLTVTSAQKNPTAFYLCASSSVRGATGELFFGEGSRLTVL.

The V call is TRBV19, the J call TRBJ1-5; 7 bases are a match to TRBD1. The CDR3 spans 15 residues. Germline V gene data show CDR1 as LNHDA and CDR2 as SQIVND (reference sequence). V was pared by 4 bases and J by 4 bases, with 7 bases of the junction left unmatched. CDR3 sequence: CASSTPLTGNQPQHF. In DNA form, the CDR3 reads TGTGCCAGTAGTACCCCATTGACAGGGAATCAGCCCCAGCATTTT.

The chain is built from TRBV7-9 and TRBJ2-2; D uncertain. Trimming took 0 bases from V and 1 from J, leaving 6 bases between them. The CDR3 sequence is 15 residues long. Per germline, CDR1 SEHNR and CDR2 FQNEAQ (reference sequence). In DNA, the CDR3 is TGTGCCAGCAGCTTAGCGAGCAGGAACACCGGGGAGCTGTTTTTT. This encodes CASSLASRNTGELFF.

This chain joins TRBV10-3 and TRBJ1-1; the D gene is possibly TRBD1 (5 bases). CDR3 length: 13 residues. Trimming removed 0 bases at V and 8 bases at J, with 10 bases between. Germline V gives CDR1 ENHRY, CDR2 SYGVKD. CDR3 sequence reads: CAISESGVAEAFF. For the CDR3, the DNA is TGTGCCATCAGTGAGTCAGGGGTGGCAGAAGCTTTCTTT.